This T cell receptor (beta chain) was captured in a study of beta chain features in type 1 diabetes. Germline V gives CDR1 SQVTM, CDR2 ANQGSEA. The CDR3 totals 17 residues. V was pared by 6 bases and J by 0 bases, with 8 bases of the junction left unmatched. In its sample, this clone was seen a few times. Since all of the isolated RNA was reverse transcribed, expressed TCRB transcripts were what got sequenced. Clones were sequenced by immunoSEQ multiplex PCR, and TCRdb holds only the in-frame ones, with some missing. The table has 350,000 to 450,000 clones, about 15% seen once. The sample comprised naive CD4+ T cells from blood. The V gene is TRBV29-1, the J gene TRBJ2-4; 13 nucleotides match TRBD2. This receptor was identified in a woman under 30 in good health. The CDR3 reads CSVAGLAGELAKNIQYF. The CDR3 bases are TGCAGCGTAGCTGGACTAGCGGGGGAACTAGCCAAAAACATTCAGTACTTC. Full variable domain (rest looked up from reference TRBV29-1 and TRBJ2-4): SAVISQKPSRDICQRGTSLTIQCQVDSQVTMMFWYRQQPGQSLTLIATANQGSEATYESGFVIDKFPISRPNLTFSTLTVSNMSPEDSSIYLCSVAGLAGELAKNIQYFGAGTRLSVL.